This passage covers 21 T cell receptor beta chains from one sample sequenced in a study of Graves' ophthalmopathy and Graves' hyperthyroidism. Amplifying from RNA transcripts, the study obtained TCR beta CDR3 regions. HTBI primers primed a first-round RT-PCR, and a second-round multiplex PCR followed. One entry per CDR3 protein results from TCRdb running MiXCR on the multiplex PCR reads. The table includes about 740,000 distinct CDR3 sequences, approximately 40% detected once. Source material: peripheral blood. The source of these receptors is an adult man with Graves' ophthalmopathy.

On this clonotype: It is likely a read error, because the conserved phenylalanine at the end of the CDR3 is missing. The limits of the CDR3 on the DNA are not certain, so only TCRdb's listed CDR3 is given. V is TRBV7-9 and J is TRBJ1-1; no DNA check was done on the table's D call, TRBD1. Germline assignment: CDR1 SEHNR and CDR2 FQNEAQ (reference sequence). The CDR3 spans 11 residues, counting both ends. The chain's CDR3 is CASSSGQPLTS.

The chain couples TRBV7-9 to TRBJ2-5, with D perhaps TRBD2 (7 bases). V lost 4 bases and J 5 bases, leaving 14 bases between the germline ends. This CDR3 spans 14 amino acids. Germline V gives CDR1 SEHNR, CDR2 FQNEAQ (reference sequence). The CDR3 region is CASSSIGGAETQYF. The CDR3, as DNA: TGTGCCAGCAGCTCCATAGGGGGGGCGGAGACCCAGTACTTC.

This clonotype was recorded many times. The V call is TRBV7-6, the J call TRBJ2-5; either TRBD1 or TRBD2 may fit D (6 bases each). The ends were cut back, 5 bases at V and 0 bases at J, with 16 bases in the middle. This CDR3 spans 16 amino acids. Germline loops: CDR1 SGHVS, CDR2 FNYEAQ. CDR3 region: CASSTLGGLNQETQYF. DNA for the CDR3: TGTGCCAGCAGCACCTTAGGGGGGCTCAACCAAGAGACCCAGTACTTC.

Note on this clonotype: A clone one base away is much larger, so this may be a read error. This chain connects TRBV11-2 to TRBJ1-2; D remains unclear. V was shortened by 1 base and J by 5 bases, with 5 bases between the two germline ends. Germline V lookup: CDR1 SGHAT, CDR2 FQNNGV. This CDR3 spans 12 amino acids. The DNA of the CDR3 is TGTGCCAGCAGCTTAGCCCATTATGGCTACACCTTC. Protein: CASSLAHYGYTF. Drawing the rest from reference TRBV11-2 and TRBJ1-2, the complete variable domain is EAGVAQSPRYKIIEKRQSVAFWCNPISGHATLYWYQQILGQGPKLLIQFQNNGVVDDSQLPKDRFSAERLKGVDSTLKIQPAKLEDSAVYLCASSLAHYGYTFGSGTRLTVV.

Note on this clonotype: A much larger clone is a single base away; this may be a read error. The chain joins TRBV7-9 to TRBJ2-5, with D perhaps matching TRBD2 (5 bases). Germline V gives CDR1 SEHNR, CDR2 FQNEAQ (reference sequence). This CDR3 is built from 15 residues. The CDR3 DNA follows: TGTGCCAGCAGCTTAGCGCAGGAGAGGGCGGAGACCCGGTACTTC. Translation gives CASSLAQERAETRYF.

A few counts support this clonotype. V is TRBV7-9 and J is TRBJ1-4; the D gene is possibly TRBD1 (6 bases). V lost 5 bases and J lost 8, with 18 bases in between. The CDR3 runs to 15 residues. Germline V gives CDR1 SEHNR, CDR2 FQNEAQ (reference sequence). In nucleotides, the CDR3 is TGTGCCAGCAGCCAATGGGACATGGGGCGGGAAAAACTGTTTTTT. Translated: CASSQWDMGREKLFF.

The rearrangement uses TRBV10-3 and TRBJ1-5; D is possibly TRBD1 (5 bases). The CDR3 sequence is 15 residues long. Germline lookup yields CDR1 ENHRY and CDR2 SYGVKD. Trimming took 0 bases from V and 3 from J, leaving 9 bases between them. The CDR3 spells CAISESAGNNQPQHF. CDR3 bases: TGTGCCATCAGTGAGTCGGCAGGGAACAATCAGCCCCAGCATTTT.

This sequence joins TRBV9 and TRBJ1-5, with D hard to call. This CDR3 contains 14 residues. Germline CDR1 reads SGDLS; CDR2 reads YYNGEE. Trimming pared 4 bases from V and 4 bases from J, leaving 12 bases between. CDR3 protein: CASSQVAGNQPQHF. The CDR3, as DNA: TGTGCCAGCAGCCAAGTAGCAGGAAATCAGCCCCAGCATTTT.

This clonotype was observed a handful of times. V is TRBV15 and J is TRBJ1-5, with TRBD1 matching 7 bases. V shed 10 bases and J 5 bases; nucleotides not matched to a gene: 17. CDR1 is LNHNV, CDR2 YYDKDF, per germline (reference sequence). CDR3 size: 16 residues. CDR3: CASCRDRVAEDQPQHF. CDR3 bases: TGTGCCAGCTGTCGGGACAGAGTCGCAGAAGATCAGCCCCAGCATTTT.

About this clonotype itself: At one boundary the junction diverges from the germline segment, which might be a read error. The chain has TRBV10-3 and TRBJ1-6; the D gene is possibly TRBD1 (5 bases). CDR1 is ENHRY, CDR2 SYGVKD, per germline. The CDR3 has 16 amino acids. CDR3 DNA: TGTGCCAGCAGTTTATTTTCTTTGAGGGGACCCTCACCCCTCCACTTT. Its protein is CASSLFSLRGPSPLHF.

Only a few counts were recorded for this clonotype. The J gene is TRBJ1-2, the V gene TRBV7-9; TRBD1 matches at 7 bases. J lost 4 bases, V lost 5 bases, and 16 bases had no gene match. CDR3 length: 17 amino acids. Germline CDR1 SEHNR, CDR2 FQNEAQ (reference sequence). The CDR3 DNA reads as TGTGCCAGCAGCCAAGAAAGAGGGAGACAGGGACCCTATGGCTACACCTTC. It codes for CASSQERGRQGPYGYTF.

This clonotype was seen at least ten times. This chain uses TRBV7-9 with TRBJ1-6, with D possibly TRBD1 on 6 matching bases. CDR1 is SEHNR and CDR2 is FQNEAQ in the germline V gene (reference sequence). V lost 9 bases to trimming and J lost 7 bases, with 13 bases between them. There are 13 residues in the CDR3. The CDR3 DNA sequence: TGTGCCAGTACAGGGAGGTGGAATTCACCCCTCCACTTT. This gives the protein CASTGRWNSPLHF.

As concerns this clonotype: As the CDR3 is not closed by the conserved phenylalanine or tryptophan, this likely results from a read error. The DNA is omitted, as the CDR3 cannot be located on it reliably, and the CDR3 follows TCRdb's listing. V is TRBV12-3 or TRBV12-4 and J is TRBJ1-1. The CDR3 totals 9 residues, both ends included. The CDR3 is CASSQEREL.

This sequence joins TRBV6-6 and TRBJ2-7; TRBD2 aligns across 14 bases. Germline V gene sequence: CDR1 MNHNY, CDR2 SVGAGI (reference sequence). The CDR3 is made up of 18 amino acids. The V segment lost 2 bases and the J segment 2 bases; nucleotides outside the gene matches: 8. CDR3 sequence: CASSYPPGTSGSPYEQYF. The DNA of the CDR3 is TGTGCCAGCAGTTACCCTCCCGGGACTAGCGGGAGTCCCTACGAGCAGTACTTC.

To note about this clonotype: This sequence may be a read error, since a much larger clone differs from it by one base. The CDR3 here is CASSQAGSPPHF. The CDR3 coding sequence is TGTGCCAGCAGCCAGGCCGGGTCACCCCCCCACTTT. The chain joins TRBV7-2 to TRBJ1-6; the D is unclear. The CDR3 consists of 12 residues. Per the germline V gene, CDR1 is SGHTA and CDR2 is FQGNSA.

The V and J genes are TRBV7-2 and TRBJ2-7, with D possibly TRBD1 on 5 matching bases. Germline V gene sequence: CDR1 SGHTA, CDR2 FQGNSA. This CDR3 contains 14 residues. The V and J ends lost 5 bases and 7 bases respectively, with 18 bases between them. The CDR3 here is CASSQTDNLGEQYF. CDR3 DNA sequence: TGTGCCAGCAGCCAAACGGACAATCTTGGGGAGCAGTACTTC. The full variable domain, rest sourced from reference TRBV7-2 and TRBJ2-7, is GAGVSQSPSNKVTEKGKDVELRCDPISGHTALYWYRQSLGQGLEFLIYFQGNSAPDKSGLPSDRFSAERTGGSVSTLTIQRTQQEDSAVYLCASSQTDNLGEQYFGPGTRLTVT.

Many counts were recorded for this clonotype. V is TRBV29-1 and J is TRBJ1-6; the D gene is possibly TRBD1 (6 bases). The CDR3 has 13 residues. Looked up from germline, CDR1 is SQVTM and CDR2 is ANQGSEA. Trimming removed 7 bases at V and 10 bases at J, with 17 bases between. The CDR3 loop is CSGGDRRESPLHF. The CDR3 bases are TGCAGCGGGGGAGACAGGAGGGAATCACCCCTCCACTTT.

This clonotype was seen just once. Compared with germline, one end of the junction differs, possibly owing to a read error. CDR3 nucleotides: TGTGCCAGCAGCTTGGTAGGGGGGCAAGAGACCCAGCACTTC. It encodes CASSLVGGQETQHF. This chain joins TRBV7-2 and TRBJ2-5, with D possibly being TRBD1 or TRBD2 (6 bases each). Germline loops: CDR1 SGHTA, CDR2 FQGNSA. The CDR3 has 14 residues.

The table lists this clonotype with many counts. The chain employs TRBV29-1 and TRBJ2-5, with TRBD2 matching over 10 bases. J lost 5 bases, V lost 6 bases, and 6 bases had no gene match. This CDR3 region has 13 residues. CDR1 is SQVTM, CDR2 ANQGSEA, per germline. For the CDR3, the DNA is TGCAGCGTCCTAGCGGGAGTCGGTGAGACCCAGTACTTC. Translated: CSVLAGVGETQYF.

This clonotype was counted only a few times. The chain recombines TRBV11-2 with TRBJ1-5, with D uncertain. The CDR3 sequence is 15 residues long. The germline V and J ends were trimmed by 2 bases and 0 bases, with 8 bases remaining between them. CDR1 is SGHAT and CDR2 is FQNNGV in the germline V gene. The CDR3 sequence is CASSLSGDSNQPQHF. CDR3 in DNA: TGTGCCAGCAGCTTATCAGGTGATAGCAATCAGCCCCAGCATTTT.

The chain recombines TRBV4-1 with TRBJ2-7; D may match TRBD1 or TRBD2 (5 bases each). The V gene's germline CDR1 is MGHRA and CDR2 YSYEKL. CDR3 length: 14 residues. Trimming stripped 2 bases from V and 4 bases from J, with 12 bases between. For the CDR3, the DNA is TGCGCCAGCAGCCAAAACAGGAGGATTTACGAGCAGTACTTC. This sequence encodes CASSQNRRIYEQYF.